The present TCR beta chain was sequenced within a study of Graves' ophthalmopathy and Graves' hyperthyroidism. The CDR3 covers 14 residues. The germline CDR1 and CDR2 sequences are SQVTM and ANQGSEA. The V end lost 5 bases, the J end lost 11 bases, and 22 bases lay between the germline ends. Scientists amplified the TCR beta CDR3 regions from RNA transcripts. Investigators did first-round RT-PCR with HTBI primers, then second-round multiplex PCR. MiXCR, applied by TCRdb to the multiplex PCR reads, yields one record per CDR3 protein. The sample consists of 600,000 to 700,000 distinct CDR3 sequences, just over 40% of them appearing once.

This chain joins TRBV29-1 and TRBJ1-5; TRBD1 is a possible D gene (5 bases). Sequencing was performed on peripheral blood. This receptor was obtained from an adult man with Graves' ophthalmopathy. CDR3 loop: CSVFSAGPQETQHF. CDR3 in DNA: TGCAGCGTTTTCTCAGCGGGGCCGCAAGAGACCCAGCATTTT.